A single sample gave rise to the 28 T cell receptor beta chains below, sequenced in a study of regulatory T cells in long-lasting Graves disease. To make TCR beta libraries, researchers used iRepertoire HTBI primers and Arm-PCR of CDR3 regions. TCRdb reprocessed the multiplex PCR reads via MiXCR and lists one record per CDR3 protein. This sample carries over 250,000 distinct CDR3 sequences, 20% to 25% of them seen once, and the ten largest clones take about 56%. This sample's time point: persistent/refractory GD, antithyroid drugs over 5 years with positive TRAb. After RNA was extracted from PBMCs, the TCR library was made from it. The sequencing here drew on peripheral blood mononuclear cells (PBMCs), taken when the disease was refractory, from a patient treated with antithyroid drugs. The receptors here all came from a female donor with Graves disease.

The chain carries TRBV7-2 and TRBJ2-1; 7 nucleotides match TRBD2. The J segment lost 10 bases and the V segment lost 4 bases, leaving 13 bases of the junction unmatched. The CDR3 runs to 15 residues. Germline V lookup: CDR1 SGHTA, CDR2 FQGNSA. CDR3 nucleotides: TGTGCCAGCAGCTCCGGGGCGGGGGTGGAGTGGGAGCAGTTCTTC. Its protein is CASSSGAGVEWEQFF.

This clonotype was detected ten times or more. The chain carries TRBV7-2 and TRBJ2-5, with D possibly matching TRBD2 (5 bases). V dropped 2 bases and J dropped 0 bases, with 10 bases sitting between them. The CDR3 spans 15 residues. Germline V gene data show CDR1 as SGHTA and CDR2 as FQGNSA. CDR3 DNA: TGTGCCAGCAGCTTAACCCCGACTAACCAAGAGACCCAGTACTTC. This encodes CASSLTPTNQETQYF.

CDR3 region: CSVEELPGLPEAFF. For the CDR3, the DNA is TGCAGCGTTGAAGAGCTCCCGGGACTGCCTGAAGCTTTCTTT. The chain carries TRBV29-1 and TRBJ1-1; possible D gene TRBD1, 5 bases. The CDR3 runs 14 residues. Trimming pared 0 bases from V and 6 bases from J, leaving 14 bases between. The germline V gene has CDR1 SQVTM and CDR2 ANQGSEA.

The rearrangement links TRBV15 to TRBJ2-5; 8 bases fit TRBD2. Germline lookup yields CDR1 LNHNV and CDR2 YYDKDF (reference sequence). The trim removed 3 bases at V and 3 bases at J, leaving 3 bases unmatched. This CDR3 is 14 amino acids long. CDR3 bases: TGTGCCACCAGCAGGGAACTAGCGGAAGAGACCCAGTACTTC. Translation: CATSRELAEETQYF.

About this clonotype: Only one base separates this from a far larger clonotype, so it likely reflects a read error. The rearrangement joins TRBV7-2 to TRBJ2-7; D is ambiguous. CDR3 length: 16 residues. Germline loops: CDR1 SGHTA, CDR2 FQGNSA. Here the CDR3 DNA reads TGTGCCAGCAGTTTAGTTCATCGCGAGATTACGTACGAGCGGTACTTC. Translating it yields CASSLVHREITYERYF. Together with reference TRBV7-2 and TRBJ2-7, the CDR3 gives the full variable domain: GAGVSQSPSNKVTEKGKDVELRCDPISGHTALYWYRQSLGQGLEFLIYFQGNSAPDKSGLPSDRFSAERTGGSVSTLTIQRTQQEDSAVYLCASSLVHREITYERYFGPGTRLTVT.

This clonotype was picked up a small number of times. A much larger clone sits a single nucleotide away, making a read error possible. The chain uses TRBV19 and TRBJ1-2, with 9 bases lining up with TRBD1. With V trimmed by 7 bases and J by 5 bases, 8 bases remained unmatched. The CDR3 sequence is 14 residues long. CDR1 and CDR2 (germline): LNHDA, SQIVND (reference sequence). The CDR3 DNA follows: TGTGCCAGTACTGTCGGACAGGGGCCATATGGCTACACCTTC. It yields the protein CASTVGQGPYGYTF.

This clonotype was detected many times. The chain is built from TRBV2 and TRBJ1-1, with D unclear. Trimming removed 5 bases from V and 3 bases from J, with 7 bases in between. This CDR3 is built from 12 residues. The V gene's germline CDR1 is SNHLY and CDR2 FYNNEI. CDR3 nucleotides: TGTGCCAGCAGTTTACAGTACACTGAAGCTTTCTTT. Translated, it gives CASSLQYTEAFF. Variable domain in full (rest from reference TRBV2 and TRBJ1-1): EPEVTQTPSHQVTQMGQEVILRCVPISNHLYFYWYRQILGQKVEFLVSFYNNEISEKSEIFDDQFSVERPDGSNFTLKIRSTKLEDSAMYFCASSLQYTEAFFGQGTRLTVV.

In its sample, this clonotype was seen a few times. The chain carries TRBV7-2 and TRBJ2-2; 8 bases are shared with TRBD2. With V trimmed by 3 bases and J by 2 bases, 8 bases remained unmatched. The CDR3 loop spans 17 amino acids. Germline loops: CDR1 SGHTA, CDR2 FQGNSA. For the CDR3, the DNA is TGTGCCAGCAGCTTGGGAGCGGGAGCCCTAAACACCGGGGAGCTGTTTTTT. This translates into CASSLGAGALNTGELFF. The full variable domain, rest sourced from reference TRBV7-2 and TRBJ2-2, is GAGVSQSPSNKVTEKGKDVELRCDPISGHTALYWYRQSLGQGLEFLIYFQGNSAPDKSGLPSDRFSAERTGGSVSTLTIQRTQQEDSAVYLCASSLGAGALNTGELFFGEGSRLTVL.

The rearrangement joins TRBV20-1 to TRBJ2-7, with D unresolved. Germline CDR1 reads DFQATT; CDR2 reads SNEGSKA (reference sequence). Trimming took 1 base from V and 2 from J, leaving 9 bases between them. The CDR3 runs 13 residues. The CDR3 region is CSARVLRTYEQYF. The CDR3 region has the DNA TGCAGTGCTAGAGTACTGCGGACCTACGAGCAGTACTTC.

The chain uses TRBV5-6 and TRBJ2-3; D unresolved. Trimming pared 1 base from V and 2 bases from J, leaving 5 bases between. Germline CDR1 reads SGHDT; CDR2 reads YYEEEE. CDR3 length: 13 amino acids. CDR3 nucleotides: TGTGCCAGCAGCTTGACCCCCACAGATACGCAGTATTTT. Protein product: CASSLTPTDTQYF.

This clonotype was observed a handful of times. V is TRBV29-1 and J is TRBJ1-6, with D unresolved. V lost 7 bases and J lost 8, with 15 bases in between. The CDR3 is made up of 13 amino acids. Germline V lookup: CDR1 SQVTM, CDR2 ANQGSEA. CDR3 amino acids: CSARVGGDSPLHF. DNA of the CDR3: TGCAGCGCCCGAGTGGGAGGCGATTCACCCCTCCACTTT.

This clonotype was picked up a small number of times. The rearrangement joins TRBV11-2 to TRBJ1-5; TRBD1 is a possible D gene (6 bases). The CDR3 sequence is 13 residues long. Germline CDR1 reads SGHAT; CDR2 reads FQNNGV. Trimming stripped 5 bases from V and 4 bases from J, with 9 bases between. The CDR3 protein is CASSKGQNQPQHF. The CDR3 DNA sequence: TGTGCCAGCAGCAAAGGACAGAATCAGCCCCAGCATTTT.

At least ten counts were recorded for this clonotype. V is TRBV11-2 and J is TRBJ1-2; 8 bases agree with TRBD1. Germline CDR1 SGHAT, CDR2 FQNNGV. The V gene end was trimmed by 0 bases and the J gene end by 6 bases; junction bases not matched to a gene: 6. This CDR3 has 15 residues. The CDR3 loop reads CASSLDRVTGDGYTF. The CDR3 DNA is TGTGCCAGCAGCTTAGATCGGGTGACAGGGGATGGCTACACCTTC.

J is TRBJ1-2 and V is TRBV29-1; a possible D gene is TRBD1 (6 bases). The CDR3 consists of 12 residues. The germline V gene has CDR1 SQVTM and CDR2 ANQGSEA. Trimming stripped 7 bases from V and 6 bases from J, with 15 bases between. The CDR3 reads CSGGTRNDGYTF. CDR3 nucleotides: TGCAGCGGGGGGACACGGAACGATGGCTACACCTTC.

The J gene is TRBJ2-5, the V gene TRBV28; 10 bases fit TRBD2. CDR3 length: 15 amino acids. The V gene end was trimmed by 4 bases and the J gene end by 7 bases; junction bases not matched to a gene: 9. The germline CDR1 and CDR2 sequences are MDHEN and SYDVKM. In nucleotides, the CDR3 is TGTGCCAGCAGTTCTAGCGGGGGACGGGTAGGGACCCAGTACTTC. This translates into CASSSSGGRVGTQYF.

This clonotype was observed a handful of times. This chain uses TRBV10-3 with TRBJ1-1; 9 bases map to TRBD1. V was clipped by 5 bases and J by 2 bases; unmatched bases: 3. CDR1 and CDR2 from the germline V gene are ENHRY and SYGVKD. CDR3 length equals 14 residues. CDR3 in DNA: TGTGCCATCAGTTCGGACAGGGGTAACACTGAAGCTTTCTTT. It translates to CAISSDRGNTEAFF.

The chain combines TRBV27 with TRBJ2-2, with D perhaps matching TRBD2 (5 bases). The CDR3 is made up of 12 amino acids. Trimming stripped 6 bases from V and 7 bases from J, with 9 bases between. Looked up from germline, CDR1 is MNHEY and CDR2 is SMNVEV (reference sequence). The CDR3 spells CASRAAGGELFF. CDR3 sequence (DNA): TGTGCCAGCAGGGCGGCGGGCGGGGAGCTGTTTTTT.

This CDR3 is CASSLGGHDFTDTQYF. As DNA, the CDR3 is TGTGCCAGCAGCTTAGGGGGCCACGATTTCACAGATACGCAGTATTTT. This rearrangement joins TRBV7-3 to TRBJ2-3, with D possibly matching TRBD1 (6 bases). This CDR3 is built from 16 residues. Trimming removed 2 bases from V and 2 bases from J, with 14 bases in between. From germline, CDR1 is SGHTA and CDR2 FQGTGA.

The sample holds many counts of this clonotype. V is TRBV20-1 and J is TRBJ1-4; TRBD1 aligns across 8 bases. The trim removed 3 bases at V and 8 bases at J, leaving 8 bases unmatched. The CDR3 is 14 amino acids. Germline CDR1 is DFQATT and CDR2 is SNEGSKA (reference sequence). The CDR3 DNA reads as TGCAGTGCTAGGGCGACAGGGGAGGGCGAAAAACTGTTTTTT. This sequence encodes CSARATGEGEKLFF.

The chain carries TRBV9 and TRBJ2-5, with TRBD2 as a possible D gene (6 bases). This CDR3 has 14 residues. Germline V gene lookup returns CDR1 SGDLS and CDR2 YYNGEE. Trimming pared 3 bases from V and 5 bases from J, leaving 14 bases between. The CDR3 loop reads CASSAHRGGETQYF. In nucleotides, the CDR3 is TGTGCCAGCAGCGCCCATCGTGGGGGGGAGACCCAGTACTTC.

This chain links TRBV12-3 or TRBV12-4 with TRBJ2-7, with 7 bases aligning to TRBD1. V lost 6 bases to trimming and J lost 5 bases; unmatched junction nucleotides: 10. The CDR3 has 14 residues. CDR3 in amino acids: CASSFSRQGDEQYF. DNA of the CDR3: TGTGCCAGCAGCTTCTCCCGACAGGGAGACGAGCAGTACTTC.

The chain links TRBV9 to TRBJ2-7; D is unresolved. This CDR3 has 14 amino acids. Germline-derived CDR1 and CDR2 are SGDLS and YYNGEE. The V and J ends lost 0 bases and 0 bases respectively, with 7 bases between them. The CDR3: CASSVAPSSYEQYF. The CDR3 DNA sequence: TGTGCCAGCAGCGTAGCTCCGAGCTCCTACGAGCAGTACTTC.

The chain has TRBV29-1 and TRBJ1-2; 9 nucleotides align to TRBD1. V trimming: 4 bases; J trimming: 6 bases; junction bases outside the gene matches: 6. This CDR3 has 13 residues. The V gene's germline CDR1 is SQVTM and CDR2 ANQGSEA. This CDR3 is CSVGQQGADGYTF. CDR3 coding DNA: TGCAGCGTTGGGCAACAGGGGGCTGATGGCTACACCTTC.

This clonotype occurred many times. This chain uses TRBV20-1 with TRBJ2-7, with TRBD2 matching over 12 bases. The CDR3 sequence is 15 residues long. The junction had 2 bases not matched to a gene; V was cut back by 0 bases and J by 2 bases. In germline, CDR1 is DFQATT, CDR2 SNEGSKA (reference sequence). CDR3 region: CSARDRLAGAYEQYF. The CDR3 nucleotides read TGCAGTGCTAGAGATAGACTAGCGGGAGCCTACGAGCAGTACTTC.

The CDR3 nucleotides are TGTGCCAGCAGCCTGAACAGGGGGGACACCGGGGAGCTGTTTTTT. Residues: CASSLNRGDTGELFF. The rearrangement links TRBV7-2 to TRBJ2-2, with 8 positions matching TRBD1. CDR3 length: 15 residues. The V gene end was trimmed by 5 bases and the J gene end by 3 bases; junction bases not matched to a gene: 5. CDR1 is SGHTA, CDR2 FQGNSA, per germline.

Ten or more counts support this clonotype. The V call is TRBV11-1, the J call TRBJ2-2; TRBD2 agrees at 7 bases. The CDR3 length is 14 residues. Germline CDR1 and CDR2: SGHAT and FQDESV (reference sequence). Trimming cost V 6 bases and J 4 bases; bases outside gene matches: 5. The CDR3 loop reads CASRSGTGTGELFF. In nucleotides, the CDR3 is TGTGCCAGCAGGAGCGGGACGGGCACCGGGGAGCTGTTTTTT.

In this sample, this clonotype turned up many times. The CDR3 sequence: CASGRDSAINQPQHF. CDR3 DNA sequence: TGTGCCAGCGGTAGGGACAGCGCAATCAATCAGCCCCAGCATTTT. The chain employs TRBV12-3 or TRBV12-4 and TRBJ1-5, with 7 bases matching TRBD1. The junction had 10 bases not matched to a gene; V was cut back by 8 bases and J by 3 bases. This CDR3 is built from 15 residues.

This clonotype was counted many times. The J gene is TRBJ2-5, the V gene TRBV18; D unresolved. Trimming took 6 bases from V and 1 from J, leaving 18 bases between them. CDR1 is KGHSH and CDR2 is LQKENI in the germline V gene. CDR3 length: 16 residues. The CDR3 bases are TGTGCCAGCTCCCGAACTCCGGTGTCAGTCCAAGAGACCCAGTACTTC. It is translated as CASSRTPVSVQETQYF.